The T cell receptor beta chain described here comes from a study of Graves' ophthalmopathy and Graves' hyperthyroidism. Looking at the study overall: Researchers classed hyperthyroidism as stable given no ophthalmopathy within 18 months of follow-up. Study outcomes and limitations: Most expanded clonotypes in thyroid above 0.001 frequency also showed up in blood.

CDR3 regions of TCR beta were amplified from RNA transcripts. RT-PCR was first run with HTBI primers, then multiplex PCR in a second round. MiXCR was run by TCRdb on the multiplex PCR reads, yielding one entry per CDR3 protein. The sample carries over a million distinct CDR3 sequences, approximately 35% recorded once. A note on this clonotype: Its target is unknown.

Hyperthyroidism patients, all newly diagnosed, had under 2 months' duration and ages of 18 to 65. Physicians reached a diagnosis by relying on clinical symptoms, serum thyroxine, TRAb, thyroid ultrasound and orbital computed tomography. Germline assignment: CDR1 DFQATT and CDR2 SNEGSKA (reference sequence). This CDR3 contains 17 residues. Trimming pared 8 bases from V and 0 bases from J, leaving 20 bases between. The chain has TRBV20-1 and TRBJ1-6; unclear D gene. The specimen was peripheral blood or thyroid tissue (not recorded which). The sequence came from an adult man with Graves' hyperthyroidism. The CDR3 nucleotides read TGCAGTTACTCGGCACCCCGGATCAGCTCCTATAATTCACCCCTCCACTTT. Translation: CSYSAPRISSYNSPLHF.